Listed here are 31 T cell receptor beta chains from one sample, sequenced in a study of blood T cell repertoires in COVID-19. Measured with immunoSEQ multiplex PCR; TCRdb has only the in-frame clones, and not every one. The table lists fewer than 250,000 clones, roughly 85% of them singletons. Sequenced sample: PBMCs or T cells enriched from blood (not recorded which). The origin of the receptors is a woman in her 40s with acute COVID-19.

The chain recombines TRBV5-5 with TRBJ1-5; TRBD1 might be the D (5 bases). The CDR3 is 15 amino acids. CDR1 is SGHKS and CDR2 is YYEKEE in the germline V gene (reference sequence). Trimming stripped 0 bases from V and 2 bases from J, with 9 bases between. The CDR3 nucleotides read TGTGCCAGCAGCTTGGTCTGGGGGGGCAATCAGCCCCAGCATTTT. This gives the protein CASSLVWGGNQPQHF.

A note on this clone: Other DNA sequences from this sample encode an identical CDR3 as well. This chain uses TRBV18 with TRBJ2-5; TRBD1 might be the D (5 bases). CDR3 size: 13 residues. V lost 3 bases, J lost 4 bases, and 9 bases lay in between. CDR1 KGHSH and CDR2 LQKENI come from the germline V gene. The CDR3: CASSPNRRETQYF. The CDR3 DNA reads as TGTGCCAGCTCACCCAACAGGAGAGAGACCCAGTACTTC.

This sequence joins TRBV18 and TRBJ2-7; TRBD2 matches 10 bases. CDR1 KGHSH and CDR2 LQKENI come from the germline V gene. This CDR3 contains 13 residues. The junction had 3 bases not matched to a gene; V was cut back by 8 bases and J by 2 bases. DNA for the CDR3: TGTGCCAGCGCTAGCGGGAGAACCTACGAGCAGTACTTC. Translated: CASASGRTYEQYF. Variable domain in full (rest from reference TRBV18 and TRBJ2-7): NAGVMQNPRHLVRRRGQEARLRCSPMKGHSHVYWYRQLPEEGLKFMVYLQKENIIDESGMPKERFSAEFPKEGPSILRIQQVVRGDSAAYFCASASGRTYEQYFGPGTRLTVT.

CDR3 coding DNA: TGTGCCAGCAGCTTAAACCGGGACAGGGCTTCCTACGAGCAGTACTTC. Its protein is CASSLNRDRASYEQYF. J is TRBJ2-7 and V is TRBV7-2; 9 nucleotides line up with TRBD1. Germline CDR1 reads SGHTA; CDR2 reads FQGNSA. Trimming removed 2 bases from V and 1 base from J; junction bases left unmatched: 6. The length of the CDR3 is 16 residues.

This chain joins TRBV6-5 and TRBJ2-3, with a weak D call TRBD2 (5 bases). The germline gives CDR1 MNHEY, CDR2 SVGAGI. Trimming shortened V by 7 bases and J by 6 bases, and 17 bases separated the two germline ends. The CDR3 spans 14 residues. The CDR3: CASKADLALDTQYF. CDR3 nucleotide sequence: TGTGCCAGCAAGGCGGATCTAGCCTTGGATACGCAGTATTTT.

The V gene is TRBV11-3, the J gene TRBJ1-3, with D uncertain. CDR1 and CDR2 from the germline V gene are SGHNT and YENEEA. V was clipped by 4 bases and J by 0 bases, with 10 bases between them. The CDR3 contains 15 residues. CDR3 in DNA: TGTGCCAGCAGCTCCCTATACGGCTCTGGAAACACCATATATTTT. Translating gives CASSSLYGSGNTIYF. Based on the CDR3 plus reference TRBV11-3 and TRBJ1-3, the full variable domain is EAGVVQSPRYKIIEKKQPVAFWCNPISGHNTLYWYLQNLGQGPELLIRYENEEAVDDSQLPKDRFSAERLKGVDSTLKIQPAELGDSAVYLCASSSLYGSGNTIYFGEGSWLTVV.

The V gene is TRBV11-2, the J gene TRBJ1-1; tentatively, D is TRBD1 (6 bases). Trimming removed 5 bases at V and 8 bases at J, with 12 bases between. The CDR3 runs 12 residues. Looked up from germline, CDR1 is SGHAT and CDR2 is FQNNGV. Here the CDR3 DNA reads TGTGCCAGCAGCCGTCCCGGGACAGAAGCTTTCTTT. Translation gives CASSRPGTEAFF.

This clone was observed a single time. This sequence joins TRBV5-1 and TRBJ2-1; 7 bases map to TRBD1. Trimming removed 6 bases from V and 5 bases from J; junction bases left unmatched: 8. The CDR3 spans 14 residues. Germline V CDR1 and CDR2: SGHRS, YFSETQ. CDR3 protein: CASTKDRVDNEQFF. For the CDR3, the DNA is TGCGCCAGCACCAAAGACAGGGTTGACAATGAGCAGTTCTTC.

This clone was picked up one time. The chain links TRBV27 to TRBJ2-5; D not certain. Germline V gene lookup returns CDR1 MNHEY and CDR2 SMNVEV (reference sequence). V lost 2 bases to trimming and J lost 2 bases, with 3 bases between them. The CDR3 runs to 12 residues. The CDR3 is CASSLIQETQYF. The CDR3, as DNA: TGTGCCAGCAGTTTAATACAAGAGACCCAGTACTTC.

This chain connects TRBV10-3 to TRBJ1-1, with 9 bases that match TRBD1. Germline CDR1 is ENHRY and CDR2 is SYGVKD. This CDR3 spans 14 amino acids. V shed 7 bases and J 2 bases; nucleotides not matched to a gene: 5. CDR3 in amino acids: CAITAGQGNTEAFF. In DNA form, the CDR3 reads TGTGCCATCACTGCGGGACAGGGTAACACTGAAGCTTTCTTT.

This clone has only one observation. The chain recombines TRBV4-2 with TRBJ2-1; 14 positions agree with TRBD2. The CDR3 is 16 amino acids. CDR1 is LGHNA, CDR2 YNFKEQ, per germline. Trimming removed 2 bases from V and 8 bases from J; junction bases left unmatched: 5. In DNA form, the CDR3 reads TGTGCCAGCAGCCAAATTGGGACTAGCGGGAGAGATGAGCAGTTCTTC. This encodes CASSQIGTSGRDEQFF.

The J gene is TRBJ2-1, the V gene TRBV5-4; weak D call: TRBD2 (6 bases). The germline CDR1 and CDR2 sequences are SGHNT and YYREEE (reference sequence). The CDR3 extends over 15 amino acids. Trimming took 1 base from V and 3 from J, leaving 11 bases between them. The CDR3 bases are TGTGCCAGCAGCTTGAGGCTAGCGTACTACAATGAGCAGTTCTTC. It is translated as CASSLRLAYYNEQFF.

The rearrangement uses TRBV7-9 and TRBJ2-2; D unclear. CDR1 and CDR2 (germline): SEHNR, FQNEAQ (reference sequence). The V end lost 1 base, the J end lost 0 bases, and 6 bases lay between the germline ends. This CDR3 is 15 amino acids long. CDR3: CASSLVQTNTGELFF. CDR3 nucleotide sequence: TGTGCCAGCAGCTTAGTACAGACGAACACCGGGGAGCTGTTTTTT.

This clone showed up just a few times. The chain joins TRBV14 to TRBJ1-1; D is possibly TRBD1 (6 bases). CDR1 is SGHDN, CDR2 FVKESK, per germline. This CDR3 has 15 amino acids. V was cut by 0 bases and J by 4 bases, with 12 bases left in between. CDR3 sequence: CASSQDLARGTEAFF. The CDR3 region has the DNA TGTGCCAGCAGCCAAGACCTCGCCAGGGGCACTGAAGCTTTCTTT.

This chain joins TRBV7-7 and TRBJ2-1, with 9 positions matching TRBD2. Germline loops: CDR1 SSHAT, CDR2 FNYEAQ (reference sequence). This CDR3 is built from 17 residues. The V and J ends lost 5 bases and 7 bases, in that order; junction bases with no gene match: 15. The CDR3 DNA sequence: TGTGCCAGCAGCCCTCCTAGTGGGGCGGGAGGGCAGAATGAGCAGTTCTTC. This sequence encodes CASSPPSGAGGQNEQFF.

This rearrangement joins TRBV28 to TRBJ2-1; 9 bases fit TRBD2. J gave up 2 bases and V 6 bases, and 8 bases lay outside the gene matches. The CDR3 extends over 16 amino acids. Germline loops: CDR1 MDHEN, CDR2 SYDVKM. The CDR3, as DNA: TGTGCCAGCAGCCTTTCGGGACTAGCCGCCTACAATGAGCAGTTCTTC. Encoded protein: CASSLSGLAAYNEQFF.

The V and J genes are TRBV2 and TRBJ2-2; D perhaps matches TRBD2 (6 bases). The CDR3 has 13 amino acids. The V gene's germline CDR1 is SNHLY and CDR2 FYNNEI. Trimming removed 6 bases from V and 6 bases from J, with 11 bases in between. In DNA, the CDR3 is TGTGCCAGCAGCGGGAGTGGCGCCGGGGAGCTGTTTTTT. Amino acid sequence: CASSGSGAGELFF.

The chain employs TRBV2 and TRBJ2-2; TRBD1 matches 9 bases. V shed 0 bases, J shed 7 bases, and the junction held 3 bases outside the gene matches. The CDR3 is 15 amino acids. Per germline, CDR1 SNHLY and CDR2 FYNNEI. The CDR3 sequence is CASSEATGGIGELFF. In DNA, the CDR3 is TGTGCCAGCAGTGAAGCTACAGGGGGCATCGGGGAGCTGTTTTTT.

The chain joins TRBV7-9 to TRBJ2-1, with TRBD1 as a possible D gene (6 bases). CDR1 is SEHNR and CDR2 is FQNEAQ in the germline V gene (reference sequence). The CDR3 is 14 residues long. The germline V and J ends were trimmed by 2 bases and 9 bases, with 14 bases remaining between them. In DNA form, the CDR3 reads TGTGCCAGCAGCTTATTACAGGGAATATCTGAGCAGTTCTTC. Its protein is CASSLLQGISEQFF.

The CDR3 reads CASSAGGRRTGELFF. The DNA for the CDR3 is TGTGCCAGCAGTGCAGGGGGCAGGAGGACCGGGGAGCTGTTTTTT. The gene calls are TRBV2 and TRBJ2-2, with TRBD1 matching 8 bases. The V gene's germline CDR1 is SNHLY and CDR2 FYNNEI. With V trimmed by 4 bases and J by 5 bases, 6 bases remained unmatched. This CDR3 spans 15 amino acids.

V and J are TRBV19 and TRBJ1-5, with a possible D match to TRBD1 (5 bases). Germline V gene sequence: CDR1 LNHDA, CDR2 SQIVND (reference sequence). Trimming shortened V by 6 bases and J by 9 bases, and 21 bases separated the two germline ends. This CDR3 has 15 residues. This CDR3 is CASSRDLRGRGPQHF. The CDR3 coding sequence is TGTGCCAGTAGCCGTGACCTAAGGGGAAGGGGGCCCCAGCATTTT.

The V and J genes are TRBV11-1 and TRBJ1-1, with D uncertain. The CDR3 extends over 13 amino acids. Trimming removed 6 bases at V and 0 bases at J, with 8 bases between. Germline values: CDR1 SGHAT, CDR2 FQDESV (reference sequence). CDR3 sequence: CASSFYMNTEAFF. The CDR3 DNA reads TGTGCCAGCAGTTTTTACATGAACACTGAAGCTTTCTTT.

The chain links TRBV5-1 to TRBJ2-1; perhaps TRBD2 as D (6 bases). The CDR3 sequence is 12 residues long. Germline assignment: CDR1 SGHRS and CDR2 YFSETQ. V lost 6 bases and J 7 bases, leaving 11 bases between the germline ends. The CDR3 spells CASTGTSNEQFF. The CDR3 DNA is TGCGCCAGCACCGGGACTTCTAATGAGCAGTTCTTC.

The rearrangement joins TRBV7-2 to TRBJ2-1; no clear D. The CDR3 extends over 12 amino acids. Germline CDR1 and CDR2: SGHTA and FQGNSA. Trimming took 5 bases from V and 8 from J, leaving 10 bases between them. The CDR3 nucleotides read TGTGCCAGCAGCCCACGGGTCGATGAGCAGTTCTTC. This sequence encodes CASSPRVDEQFF.

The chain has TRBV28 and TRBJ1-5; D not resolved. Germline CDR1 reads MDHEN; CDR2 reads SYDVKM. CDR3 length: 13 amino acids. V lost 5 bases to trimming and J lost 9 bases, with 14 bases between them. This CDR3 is CASSITLEGPQHF. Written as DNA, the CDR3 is TGTGCCAGCAGTATTACCCTTGAGGGGCCCCAGCATTTT.

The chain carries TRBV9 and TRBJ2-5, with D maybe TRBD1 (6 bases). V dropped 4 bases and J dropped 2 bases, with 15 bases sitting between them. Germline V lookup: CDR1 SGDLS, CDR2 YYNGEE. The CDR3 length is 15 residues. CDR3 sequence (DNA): TGTGCCAGCAGCACCGGGACAAGGGAACAAGAGACCCAGTACTTC. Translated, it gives CASSTGTREQETQYF.

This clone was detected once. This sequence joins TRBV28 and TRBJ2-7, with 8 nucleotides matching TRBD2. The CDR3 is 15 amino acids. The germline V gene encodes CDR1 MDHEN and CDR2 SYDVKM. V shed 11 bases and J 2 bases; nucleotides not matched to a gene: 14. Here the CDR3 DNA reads TGTGCCTCTTCGGGGGCGGAACTAGCGGCCTACGAGCAGTACTTC. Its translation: CASSGAELAAYEQYF.

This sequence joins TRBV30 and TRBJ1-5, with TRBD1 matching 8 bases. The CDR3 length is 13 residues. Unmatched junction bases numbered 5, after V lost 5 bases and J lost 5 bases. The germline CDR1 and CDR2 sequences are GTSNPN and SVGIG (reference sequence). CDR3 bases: TGTGCCTGGTCCCAGGGGGCGTATCAGCCCCAGCATTTT. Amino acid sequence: CAWSQGAYQPQHF.

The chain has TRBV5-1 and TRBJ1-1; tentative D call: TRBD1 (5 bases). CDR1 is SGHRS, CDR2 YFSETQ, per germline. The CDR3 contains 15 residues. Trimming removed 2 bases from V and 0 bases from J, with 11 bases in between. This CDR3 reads CASSFGGAVNTEAFF. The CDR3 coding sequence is TGCGCCAGCAGCTTCGGAGGGGCAGTGAACACTGAAGCTTTCTTT.

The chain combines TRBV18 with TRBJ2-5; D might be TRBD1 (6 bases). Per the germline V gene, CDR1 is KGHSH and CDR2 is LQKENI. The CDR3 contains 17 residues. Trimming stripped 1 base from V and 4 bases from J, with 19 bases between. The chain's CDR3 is CASSPQKIRGGIETQYF. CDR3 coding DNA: TGTGCCAGCTCACCACAGAAAATCAGGGGCGGAATAGAGACCCAGTACTTC.

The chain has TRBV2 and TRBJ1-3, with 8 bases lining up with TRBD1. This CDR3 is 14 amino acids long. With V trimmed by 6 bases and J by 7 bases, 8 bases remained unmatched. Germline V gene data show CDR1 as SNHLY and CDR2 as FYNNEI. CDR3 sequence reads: CASSLGQGGNTIYF. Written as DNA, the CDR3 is TGTGCCAGCAGCCTCGGACAGGGCGGGAACACCATATATTTT.